The following is a T cell receptor beta chain sequence with its context. This sample is part of a study of identical twins. Germline V CDR1 and CDR2: SQVTM, ANQGSEA. This CDR3 is 15 amino acids long. Trimming pared 1 base from V and 2 bases from J, leaving 13 bases between. MiXCR was run by TCRdb on the 5' RACE reads, yielding one entry per CDR3 protein. The table includes under 250,000 distinct CDR3 sequences, about 13% detected once. These data were likewise used in another study, on yellow fever vaccine responses in identical twins.

The sequence derives from a woman younger than 30 in good health. The sample comprised memory (CD45RO+) T cells sorted from blood. The rearrangement joins TRBV29-1 to TRBJ2-3, with a tentative D call TRBD2 (6 bases). As DNA, the CDR3 is TGCAGCGTTGAAGGCGTGGCGGGGAACACAGATACGCAGTATTTT. Translated: CSVEGVAGNTDTQYF.